The 13 T cell receptor beta chains listed next were all sequenced from one sample in a study of T cell responses to AZD1222 COVID-19 vaccine. Assay: immunoSEQ multiplex PCR; the TCRdb copy retains only in-frame clones and omits some. The repertoire consists of some 94,000 clones, with approximately 92% occurring once and the leading ten covering approximately 11%. The sample was peripheral blood, taken on day 0 of AZD1222 vaccination. These receptors were collected from an adult in good health.

CDR3 DNA sequence: TGTGCCTGGAAGCCGGGACAGGGGGCGGGCGAGACCCAGTACTTC. This gives the protein CAWKPGQGAGETQYF. The chain joins TRBV30 to TRBJ2-5; 12 bases match TRBD1. J gave up 5 bases and V 4 bases, and 8 bases lay outside the gene matches. The CDR3 has 15 amino acids. The germline gives CDR1 GTSNPN, CDR2 SVGIG (reference sequence). The full variable domain, in which reference TRBV30 and TRBJ2-5 provide the parts outside the CDR3, is SQTIHQWPATLVQPVGSPLSLECTVEGTSNPNLYWYRQAAGRGLQLLFYSVGIGQISSEVPQNLSASRPQDRQFILSSKKLLLSDSGFYLCAWKPGQGAGETQYFGPGTRLLVL.

The chain combines TRBV2 with TRBJ1-2; tentatively, D is TRBD1 (5 bases). Between the trimmed V and J ends, which lost 8 bases and 8 bases, there was a span of 18 bases. Germline CDR1 SNHLY, CDR2 FYNNEI. The CDR3 is 13 residues long. DNA for the CDR3: TGTGCCAGCCGACTGGGGGAGGTCGGCGGCTACACCTTC. Amino acids: CASRLGEVGGYTF.

The CDR3 reads CASSLAGQLLPGELFF. Written as DNA, the CDR3 is TGCGCCAGCAGCTTGGCGGGCCAGCTCCTACCCGGGGAGCTGTTTTTT. J is TRBJ2-2 and V is TRBV5-1; D gene ambiguous. Germline V gene sequence: CDR1 SGHRS, CDR2 YFSETQ. V was pared by 0 bases and J by 6 bases, with 15 bases between. CDR3 length: 16 amino acids.

The chain employs TRBV19 and TRBJ1-5; possible D gene TRBD1, 6 bases. CDR3 length: 15 amino acids. The ends were cut back, 5 bases at V and 6 bases at J, with 17 bases in the middle. Germline V gene lookup returns CDR1 LNHDA and CDR2 SQIVND (reference sequence). The CDR3 here is CASSLQGHRGQPQHF. For the CDR3, the DNA is TGTGCCAGTAGTTTACAGGGCCACCGAGGTCAGCCCCAGCATTTT.

The chain has TRBV28 and TRBJ2-1; TRBD2 agrees at 8 bases. This CDR3 region has 15 residues. Per the germline V gene, CDR1 is MDHEN and CDR2 is SYDVKM. V lost 5 bases and J lost 3; bases outside the gene matches: 6. The CDR3 sequence is CASSTSGRGYNEQFF. The DNA for the CDR3 is TGTGCCAGCAGTACGAGCGGGAGAGGCTACAATGAGCAGTTCTTC. The whole variable domain, filled in from reference TRBV28 and TRBJ2-1, reads DVKVTQSSRYLVKRTGEKVFLECVQDMDHENMFWYRQDPGLGLRLIYFSYDVKMKEKGDIPEGYSVSREKKERFSLILESASTNQTSMYLCASSTSGRGYNEQFFGPGTRLTVL.

The chain combines TRBV27 with TRBJ1-1, with TRBD1 as a possible D gene (5 bases). Germline lookup yields CDR1 MNHEY and CDR2 SMNVEV (reference sequence). This CDR3 region has 16 residues. Deletions cut 1 base from V and 4 bases from J, with 16 bases between. The CDR3 here is CASSLWGGPGGTEAFF. CDR3 nucleotides: TGTGCCAGCAGTTTATGGGGGGGTCCGGGTGGCACTGAAGCTTTCTTT.

J is TRBJ2-7 and V is TRBV7-9; D unclear. V was shortened by 5 bases and J by 4 bases, with 6 bases between the two germline ends. This CDR3 has 11 amino acids. In germline, CDR1 is SEHNR, CDR2 FQNEAQ (reference sequence). The CDR3 reads CASSLQYEQYF. DNA of the CDR3: TGTGCCAGCAGCCTCCAGTACGAGCAGTACTTC.

The CDR3 reads CASSQGNRLERDEQFF. The CDR3, as DNA: TGCGCCAGCAGCCAAGGTAACCGACTGGAAAGGGATGAGCAGTTCTTC. The chain couples TRBV4-1 to TRBJ2-1; D ambiguous. Germline CDR1 and CDR2: MGHRA and YSYEKL. The CDR3 spans 16 residues. Trimming cost V 1 base and J 8 bases, with 18 bases left between them.

The chain combines TRBV5-5 with TRBJ2-1; D not resolved. The length of the CDR3 is 15 residues. Trimming left V 4 bases short and J 0 bases short, with 11 bases between. Germline CDR1 and CDR2: SGHKS and YYEKEE (reference sequence). The CDR3 protein is CASSLEVGSYNEQFF. The DNA of the CDR3 is TGTGCCAGCAGCCTCGAGGTCGGCTCCTACAATGAGCAGTTCTTC. Full variable domain (missing parts from reference TRBV5-5 and TRBJ2-1): DAGVTQSPTHLIKTRGQQVTLRCSPISGHKSVSWYQQVLGQGPQFIFQYYEKEERGRGNFPDRFSARQFPNYSSELNVNALLLGDSALYLCASSLEVGSYNEQFFGPGTRLTVL.

V and J are TRBV18 and TRBJ1-5; the match to TRBD1 covers 7 bases. The CDR3 is 14 residues long. CDR1 is KGHSH and CDR2 is LQKENI in the germline V gene. The V gene end was trimmed by 5 bases and the J gene end by 5 bases; junction bases not matched to a gene: 6. The CDR3 sequence: CASSSSTGYQPQHF. In DNA form, the CDR3 reads TGTGCCAGCTCATCTTCGACAGGGTATCAGCCCCAGCATTTT.

The J gene is TRBJ2-7, the V gene TRBV6-5; TRBD2 matches at 12 bases. The CDR3 has 13 amino acids. Unmatched junction bases numbered 5, after V lost 8 bases and J lost 6 bases. The germline V gene has CDR1 MNHEY and CDR2 SVGAGI. The CDR3 DNA follows: TGTGCCAGCCCTAGCGGGGGGGGTGGCGAGCAGTACTTC. Translated, it gives CASPSGGGGEQYF.

This chain joins TRBV11-2 and TRBJ1-5; TRBD1 matches at 10 bases. The germline CDR1 and CDR2 sequences are SGHAT and FQNNGV. The ends lost 6 bases at V and 6 bases at J; junction bases unmatched: 5. The CDR3 sequence is 14 residues long. CDR3 sequence reads: CASSTGTGVQPQHF. The CDR3 DNA follows: TGTGCCAGCAGTACCGGGACAGGGGTTCAGCCCCAGCATTTT.

This chain links TRBV7-2 with TRBJ2-1; D is unclear. V was clipped by 2 bases and J by 7 bases, with 18 bases between them. The germline gives CDR1 SGHTA, CDR2 FQGNSA. The CDR3 loop spans 16 amino acids. The CDR3 sequence is CASSLLGQANGNEQFF. The CDR3 nucleotides are TGTGCCAGCAGCTTACTAGGGCAGGCTAACGGGAATGAGCAGTTCTTC.